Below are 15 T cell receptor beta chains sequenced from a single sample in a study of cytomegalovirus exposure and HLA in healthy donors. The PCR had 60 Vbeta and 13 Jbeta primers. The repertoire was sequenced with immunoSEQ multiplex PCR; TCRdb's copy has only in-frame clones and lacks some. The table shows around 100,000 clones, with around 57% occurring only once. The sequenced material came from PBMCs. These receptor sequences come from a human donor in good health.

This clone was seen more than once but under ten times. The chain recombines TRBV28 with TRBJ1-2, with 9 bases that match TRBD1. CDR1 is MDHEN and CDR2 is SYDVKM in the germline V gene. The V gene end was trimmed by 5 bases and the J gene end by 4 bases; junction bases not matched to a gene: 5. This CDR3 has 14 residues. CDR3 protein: CASSGRDRVYGYTF. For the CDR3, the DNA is TGTGCCAGCAGTGGCCGGGACAGGGTCTATGGCTACACCTTC.

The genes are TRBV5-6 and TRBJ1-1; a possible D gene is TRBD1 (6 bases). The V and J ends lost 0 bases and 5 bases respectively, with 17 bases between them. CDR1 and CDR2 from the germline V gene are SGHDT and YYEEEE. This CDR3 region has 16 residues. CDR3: CASSLGWGGGRTEAFF. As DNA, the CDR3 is TGTGCCAGCAGCTTGGGGTGGGGGGGCGGTAGGACTGAAGCTTTCTTT.

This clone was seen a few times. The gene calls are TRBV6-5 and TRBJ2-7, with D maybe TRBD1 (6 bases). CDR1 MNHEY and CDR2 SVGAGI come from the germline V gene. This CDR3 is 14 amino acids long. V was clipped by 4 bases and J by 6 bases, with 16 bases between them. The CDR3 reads CASSSLSGVPEQYF. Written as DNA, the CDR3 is TGTGCCAGCAGTTCCCTGTCAGGGGTCCCCGAGCAGTACTTC.

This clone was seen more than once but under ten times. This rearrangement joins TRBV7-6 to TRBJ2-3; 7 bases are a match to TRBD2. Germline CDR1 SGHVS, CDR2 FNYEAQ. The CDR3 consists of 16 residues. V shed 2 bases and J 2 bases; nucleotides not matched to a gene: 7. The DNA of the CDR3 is TGTGCCAGCAGCTTACTGGCTAGCGGTCTCACAGATACGCAGTATTTT. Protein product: CASSLLASGLTDTQYF.

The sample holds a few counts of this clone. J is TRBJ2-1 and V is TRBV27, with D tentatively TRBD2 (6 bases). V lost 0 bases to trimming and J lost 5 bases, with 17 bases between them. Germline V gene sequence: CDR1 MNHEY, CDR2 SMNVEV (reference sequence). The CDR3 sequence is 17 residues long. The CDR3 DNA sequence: TGTGCCAGCAGTTTATCGGGGACGAAGCGGGCCGACAATGAGCAGTTCTTC. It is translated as CASSLSGTKRADNEQFF.

The CDR3 is CASSSGTGGLWSNQPQHF. DNA for the CDR3: TGTGCCAGCAGTTCCGGGACAGGGGGTCTCTGGAGCAATCAGCCCCAGCATTTT. The chain links TRBV28 to TRBJ1-5; 11 nucleotides line up with TRBD1. Germline assignment: CDR1 MDHEN and CDR2 SYDVKM. Trimming took 4 bases from V and 1 from J; bases not matched to a gene: 9. This CDR3 comprises 18 residues.

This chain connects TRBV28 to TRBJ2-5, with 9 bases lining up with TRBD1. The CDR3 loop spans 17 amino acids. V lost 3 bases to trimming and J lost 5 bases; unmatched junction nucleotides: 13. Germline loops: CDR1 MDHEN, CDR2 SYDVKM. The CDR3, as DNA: TGTGCCAGCAGTTTTGTCGGGACAGGGTTCGGGAGGGAGACCCAGTACTTC. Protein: CASSFVGTGFGRETQYF. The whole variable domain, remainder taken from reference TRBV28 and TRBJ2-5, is DVKVTQSSRYLVKRTGEKVFLECVQDMDHENMFWYRQDPGLGLRLIYFSYDVKMKEKGDIPEGYSVSREKKERFSLILESASTNQTSMYLCASSFVGTGFGRETQYFGPGTRLLVL.

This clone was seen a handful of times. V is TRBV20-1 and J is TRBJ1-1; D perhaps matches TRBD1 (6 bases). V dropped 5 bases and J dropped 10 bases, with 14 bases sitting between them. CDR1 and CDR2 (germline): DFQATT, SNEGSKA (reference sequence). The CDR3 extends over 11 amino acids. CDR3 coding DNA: TGCAGTGCTCTCAGGGGAATGGTAGCTTTCTTT. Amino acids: CSALRGMVAFF.

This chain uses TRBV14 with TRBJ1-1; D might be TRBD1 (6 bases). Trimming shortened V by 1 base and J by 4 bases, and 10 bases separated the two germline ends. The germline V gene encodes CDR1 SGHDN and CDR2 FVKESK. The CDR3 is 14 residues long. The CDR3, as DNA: TGTGCCAGCAGCCAAGTCCTAGGGGGCACTGAAGCTTTCTTT. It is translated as CASSQVLGGTEAFF.

The CDR3 sequence is CASSPWTSGDADTQYF. The CDR3 coding sequence is TGTGCCAGCAGCCCTTGGACTAGCGGAGACGCAGATACGCAGTATTTT. The rearrangement joins TRBV7-9 to TRBJ2-3, with TRBD2 matching over 10 bases. V dropped 5 bases and J dropped 4; count of bases not matched to a gene: 9. The CDR3 length is 16 residues. The germline CDR1 and CDR2 sequences are SEHNR and FQNEAQ (reference sequence).

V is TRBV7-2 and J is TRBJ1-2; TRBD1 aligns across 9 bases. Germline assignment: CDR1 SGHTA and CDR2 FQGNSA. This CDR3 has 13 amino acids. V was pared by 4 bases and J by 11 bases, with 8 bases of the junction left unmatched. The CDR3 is CASSWRDRDSYTF. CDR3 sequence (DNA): TGTGCCAGCAGCTGGCGGGACAGGGATAGTTACACCTTC. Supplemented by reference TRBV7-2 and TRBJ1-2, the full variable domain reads GAGVSQSPSNKVTEKGKDVELRCDPISGHTALYWYRQSLGQGLEFLIYFQGNSAPDKSGLPSDRFSAERTGGSVSTLTIQRTQQEDSAVYLCASSWRDRDSYTFGSGTRLTVV.

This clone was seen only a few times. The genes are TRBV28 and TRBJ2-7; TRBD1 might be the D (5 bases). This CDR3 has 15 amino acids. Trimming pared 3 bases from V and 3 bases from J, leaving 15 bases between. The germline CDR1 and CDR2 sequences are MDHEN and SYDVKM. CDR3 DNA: TGTGCCAGCAGTTTTTCGCGCAGGGTCGGCTACGAGCAGTACTTC. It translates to CASSFSRRVGYEQYF.

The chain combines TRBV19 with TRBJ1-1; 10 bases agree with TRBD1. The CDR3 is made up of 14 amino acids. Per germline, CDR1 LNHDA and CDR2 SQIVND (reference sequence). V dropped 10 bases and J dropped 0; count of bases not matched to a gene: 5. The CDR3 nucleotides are TGTGCCACCCGACAGGGGGCCCTGAACACTGAAGCTTTCTTT. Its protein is CATRQGALNTEAFF.

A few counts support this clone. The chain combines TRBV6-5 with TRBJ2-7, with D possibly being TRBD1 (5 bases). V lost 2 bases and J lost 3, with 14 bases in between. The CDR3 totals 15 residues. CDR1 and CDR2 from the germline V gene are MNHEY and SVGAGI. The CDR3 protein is CASSYTTGARYEQYF. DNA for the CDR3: TGTGCCAGCAGTTACACCACTGGGGCCCGCTACGAGCAGTACTTC.

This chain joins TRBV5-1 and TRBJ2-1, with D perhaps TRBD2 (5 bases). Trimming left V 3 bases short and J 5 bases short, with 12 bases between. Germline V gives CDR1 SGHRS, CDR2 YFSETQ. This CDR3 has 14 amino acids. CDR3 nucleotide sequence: TGCGCCAGCAGCTCCGGACTTACCAACAATGAGCAGTTCTTC. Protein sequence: CASSSGLTNNEQFF.